The 19 T cell receptor beta chains in this list originate from one sample, sequenced in a study of identical twins. One entry per CDR3 protein results from TCRdb running MiXCR on the 5' RACE reads. This sample has 1.5 million to 2 million distinct CDR3 sequences, with about 32% found just once. Specimen: cord blood. These receptors were obtained from a newborn girl in good health.

This clonotype showed up just a few times. This sequence joins TRBV12-3 or TRBV12-4 and TRBJ2-7; 14 bases line up with TRBD2. Germline trimming cut 1 base from V and 7 bases from J; bases unmatched to any gene: 9. The length of the CDR3 is 17 residues. The CDR3 nucleotides are TGTGCCAGCAGTTTAGGGACTAGCGGGGGGCCATACAATGAGCAGTACTTC. Translated, it gives CASSLGTSGGPYNEQYF.

The J gene is TRBJ2-5, the V gene TRBV5-1, with D possibly TRBD2 on 6 matching bases. V lost 3 bases, J lost 2 bases, and 26 bases lay in between. Germline lookup yields CDR1 SGHRS and CDR2 YFSETQ. CDR3 length: 19 residues. Here the CDR3 DNA reads TGCGCCAGCAGCTCCCATTTTGGCGGGATATTAGGGTGGCAAGAGACCCAGTACTTC. Its translation is CASSSHFGGILGWQETQYF. Drawing the rest from reference TRBV5-1 and TRBJ2-5, the complete variable domain is KAGVTQTPRYLIKTRGQQVTLSCSPISGHRSVSWYQQTPGQGLQFLFEYFSETQRNKGNFPGRFSGRQFSNSRSEMNVSTLELGDSALYLCASSSHFGGILGWQETQYFGPGTRLLVL.

This chain joins TRBV5-1 and TRBJ1-2; 11 bases are shared with TRBD1. Per germline, CDR1 SGHRS and CDR2 YFSETQ. V was pared by 3 bases and J by 3 bases, with 4 bases of the junction left unmatched. The CDR3 covers 15 residues. CDR3: CASSSDRGRYYGYTF. CDR3 DNA sequence: TGCGCCAGCAGCTCGGACAGGGGGCGCTACTATGGCTACACCTTC. Using reference TRBV5-1 and TRBJ1-2 for the parts outside the CDR3, the full variable domain is KAGVTQTPRYLIKTRGQQVTLSCSPISGHRSVSWYQQTPGQGLQFLFEYFSETQRNKGNFPGRFSGRQFSNSRSEMNVSTLELGDSALYLCASSSDRGRYYGYTFGSGTRLTVV.

The V gene is TRBV28, the J gene TRBJ2-6; weak D call: TRBD2 (5 bases). The CDR3 sequence is 14 residues long. The V and J ends lost 8 bases and 2 bases respectively, with 10 bases between them. Germline CDR1 reads MDHEN; CDR2 reads SYDVKM. The CDR3 is CASGGFTGANVLTF. The CDR3, as DNA: TGTGCCAGCGGAGGTTTCACTGGGGCCAACGTCCTGACTTTC.

This clonotype has more than one count but fewer than ten. CDR3 nucleotide sequence: TGTGCCAGCAGTGGGGGGGGCCGCTCCTACAATGAGCAGTTCTTC. Its protein is CASSGGGRSYNEQFF. The chain joins TRBV6-1 to TRBJ2-1; TRBD2 is a possible D gene (7 bases). Germline CDR1 and CDR2: MNHNS and SASEGT. With 4 bases removed from V and 0 bases from J, the gap between germline ends came to 10 bases. The CDR3 length is 15 residues.

V usage is TRBV6-1 and J usage is TRBJ1-5; TRBD1 aligns across 10 bases. The CDR3 covers 16 residues. Germline-derived CDR1 and CDR2 are MNHNS and SASEGT. The J segment lost 2 bases and the V segment lost 2 bases, leaving 3 bases of the junction unmatched. Written as DNA, the CDR3 is TGTGCCAGCAGTGAACGACAGGGGGCTGGCAATCAGCCCCAGCATTTT. It translates to CASSERQGAGNQPQHF.

Turning to this clonotype: This may arise from a read error, as a much more abundant clone is one base away. The chain recombines TRBV27 with TRBJ2-3; D is ambiguous. The CDR3 has 13 residues. V gave up 2 bases and J gave up 7 bases, with 10 bases separating them. Germline lookup yields CDR1 MNHEY and CDR2 SMNVEV (reference sequence). The CDR3: CASSLKSPNTQYF. The CDR3 coding sequence is TGTGCCAGCAGTTTAAAGTCTCCAAATACGCAGTATTTT.

The sample holds a few counts of this clonotype. The V call is TRBV20-1, the J call TRBJ2-7; D not certain. The CDR3 is 12 residues long. Germline-derived CDR1 and CDR2 are DFQATT and SNEGSKA (reference sequence). Trimming stripped 6 bases from V and 0 bases from J, with 9 bases between. The CDR3 DNA is TGCAGTGCGCTCTTGAGCTCCTACGAGCAGTACTTC. This gives the protein CSALLSSYEQYF.

V is TRBV9 and J is TRBJ2-1, with TRBD2 matching 9 bases. The J call may be in error: the DNA end matches TRBJ2-7 better. Germline V lookup: CDR1 SGDLS, CDR2 YYNGEE. The CDR3 runs to 15 residues. CDR3 sequence reads: CASSSLAGLYNEQYF. The CDR3 DNA reads TGTGCCAGCAGCTCCCTAGCGGGGTTATACAATGAGCAGTACTTC.

The chain is built from TRBV9 and TRBJ1-2; D is possibly TRBD1 (5 bases). The V end lost 0 bases, the J end lost 4 bases, and 13 bases lay between the germline ends. Per germline, CDR1 SGDLS and CDR2 YYNGEE. This CDR3 region has 15 residues. The CDR3 spells CASSVGADSSYGYTF. The CDR3 nucleotides are TGTGCCAGCAGCGTAGGGGCCGACAGTTCCTATGGCTACACCTTC.

The chain combines TRBV5-1 with TRBJ2-1, with TRBD2 identical over 10 bases. The germline gives CDR1 SGHRS, CDR2 YFSETQ. The V gene end was trimmed by 0 bases and the J gene end by 8 bases; junction bases not matched to a gene: 11. The CDR3 is 17 amino acids. As DNA, the CDR3 is TGCGCCAGCAGCTTGGTCGGACTAGCGGCCCTCGGGGATGAGCAGTTCTTC. Translating it yields CASSLVGLAALGDEQFF. The variable domain in full, with the rest retrieved from reference TRBV5-1 and TRBJ2-1, is KAGVTQTPRYLIKTRGQQVTLSCSPISGHRSVSWYQQTPGQGLQFLFEYFSETQRNKGNFPGRFSGRQFSNSRSEMNVSTLELGDSALYLCASSLVGLAALGDEQFFGPGTRLTVL.

A single count supports this clonotype. V and J are TRBV28 and TRBJ2-1; 10 positions match TRBD2. The CDR3 is 16 amino acids. Germline loops: CDR1 MDHEN, CDR2 SYDVKM. The J segment lost 11 bases and the V segment lost 3 bases, leaving 13 bases of the junction unmatched. The CDR3 reads CASSFNSGRARDKQFF. CDR3 in DNA: TGTGCCAGCAGTTTTAACAGCGGGAGGGCAAGGGATAAGCAGTTCTTC.

Only a few counts were recorded for this clonotype. The chain employs TRBV27 and TRBJ2-3; unclear D gene. Between the trimmed V and J ends, which lost 2 bases and 10 bases, there was a span of 16 bases. This CDR3 contains 14 residues. Germline V gene lookup returns CDR1 MNHEY and CDR2 SMNVEV (reference sequence). CDR3 sequence: CASSLRDPLGSQYF. CDR3 bases: TGTGCCAGCAGTTTACGTGACCCCCTGGGTTCGCAGTATTTT.

V is TRBV20-1 and J is TRBJ1-2; D ambiguous. The CDR3 covers 11 residues. Germline values: CDR1 DFQATT, CDR2 SNEGSKA (reference sequence). V lost 6 bases, J lost 5 bases, and 10 bases lay in between. The DNA for the CDR3 is TGCAGTGCCCTGGTCGCGTATGGCTACACCTTC. This codes for CSALVAYGYTF.

This rearrangement joins TRBV20-1 to TRBJ1-1, with TRBD1 matching 7 bases. The CDR3 totals 15 residues. The germline V gene encodes CDR1 DFQATT and CDR2 SNEGSKA (reference sequence). Germline trimming cut 2 bases from V and 0 bases from J; bases unmatched to any gene: 6. As DNA, the CDR3 is TGCAGTGCTAGACCCGGGGACAGAATGAACACTGAAGCTTTCTTT. Translating gives CSARPGDRMNTEAFF.

The CDR3 DNA reads TGTGCCAGCAGCCTATCTCGGCAGGGAGACATTCAGTACTTC. Amino acid sequence: CASSLSRQGDIQYF. The chain recombines TRBV9 with TRBJ2-4; D could derive from TRBD1 or TRBD2 (5 bases each). CDR3 size: 14 residues. Germline values: CDR1 SGDLS, CDR2 YYNGEE. The ends were cut back, 4 bases at V and 8 bases at J, with 16 bases in the middle.

This clonotype was seen a handful of times. This chain joins TRBV20-1 and TRBJ2-7; 7 bases align to TRBD1. V lost 4 bases and J lost 0; bases outside the gene matches: 9. The CDR3 is 15 residues long. Germline CDR1 reads DFQATT; CDR2 reads SNEGSKA (reference sequence). The CDR3 coding sequence is TGCAGTGCTACCAGGACAGGCTTTAGCTCCTACGAGCAGTACTTC. Its protein product is CSATRTGFSSYEQYF.

This clonotype was counted many times. The chain uses TRBV5-1 and TRBJ2-3; TRBD2 matches 10 bases. The CDR3 is 15 amino acids. The junction had 8 bases not matched to a gene; V was cut back by 4 bases and J by 6 bases. Germline loops: CDR1 SGHRS, CDR2 YFSETQ. The CDR3 loop is CASSGSGREKDTQYF. In DNA, the CDR3 is TGCGCCAGCAGCGGCAGCGGGAGGGAAAAGGATACGCAGTATTTT.

The rearrangement uses TRBV12-3 or TRBV12-4 and TRBJ2-1, with 9 bases identical to TRBD2. V lost 3 bases to trimming and J lost 2 bases; unmatched junction nucleotides: 11. The CDR3 is made up of 18 amino acids. Here the CDR3 reads CASSFVPSGTLAYNEQFF. The CDR3 bases are TGTGCCAGCAGTTTCGTTCCTAGCGGGACCTTAGCCTACAATGAGCAGTTCTTC.